This T cell receptor beta chain is from a study of regulatory T cells in long-lasting Graves disease. Study-wide findings and caveats: Less diverse TCR repertoires were seen in persistent Graves' patients than in newly diagnosed ones. Persistent disease was associated with favored TRBV28 usage and with favored use of TRBJ1-2 and TRBJ2-5.

Investigators prepared the TCR beta libraries by applying iRepertoire HTBI primers and Arm-PCR of CDR3 regions. Authors' analysis steps: In the combined samples, around 60 TRBV and more than twelve TRBJ segments were identified. One entry per CDR3 protein results from TCRdb running MiXCR on the multiplex PCR reads. These V and J calls originate from TCRdb's pipeline instead of the authors' own analysis. The sample consists of about 220,000 distinct CDR3 sequences, 15% to 20% of them appearing once. This clonotype showed up many times. Its matching antigen is unknown. Looked up from germline, CDR1 is DFQATT and CDR2 is SNEGSKA (reference sequence). V gave up 3 bases and J gave up 6 bases, with 17 bases separating them. The CDR3 loop spans 14 amino acids. The time point was: newly diagnosed GD, antithyroid drugs for less than 3 months. With RNA extracted from PBMCs as input, the TCR library was made. These sequences were also reported in another study, on T cells in Graves' hyperthyroidism and ophthalmopathy. That source notes: Among thyroid clonotypes expanded above 0.001, most also appeared in blood.

The genes are TRBV20-1 and TRBJ1-2, with D possibly TRBD1 on 6 matching bases. The receptor comes from a woman between 25 and 40 years old with Graves disease. This sample comprised peripheral blood mononuclear cells (PBMCs), obtained at new diagnosis, from a patient treated with antithyroid drugs. Written as DNA, the CDR3 is TGCAGTGCTAGTGGTTTAGGCAGGGGAGATGGCTACACCTTC. Residues: CSASGLGRGDGYTF.